This T cell receptor beta chain was observed in a study of radiotherapy plus CTLA-4 blockade in lung cancer. Study-wide context: Around 20% of enrolled patients responded objectively, and around 30% had disease control.

The data were produced by immunoSEQ multiplex PCR, yet TCRdb's version contains in-frame clones alone and is incomplete. The sample includes about 80,000 clones, more than 80% seen only once; the top ten take approximately 0.8%. Study-wide results and caveats: How blood T cell clones changed early, along with interferon-beta, reportedly forecast response best. An expansion of tumor-derived TCR clones occurred in blood after radiotherapy plus ipilimumab.

CDR3 length: 14 amino acids. From germline, CDR1 is MDHEN and CDR2 SYDVKM. V was clipped by 8 bases and J by 5 bases, with 15 bases between them. This clone was seen a few times. Antigen: not known. The chain has TRBV28 and TRBJ2-2; D may be TRBD1 (6 bases). This clonotype originated in a human donor with non-small cell lung cancer who had stable disease on radiotherapy plus ipilimumab. The sequenced sample was peripheral blood, obtained from a patient treated with radiotherapy plus ipilimumab. CDR3 residues: CASRTTGKTGELFF. The CDR3, as DNA: TGTGCCAGCCGAACCACAGGGAAAACCGGGGAGCTGTTTTTT.